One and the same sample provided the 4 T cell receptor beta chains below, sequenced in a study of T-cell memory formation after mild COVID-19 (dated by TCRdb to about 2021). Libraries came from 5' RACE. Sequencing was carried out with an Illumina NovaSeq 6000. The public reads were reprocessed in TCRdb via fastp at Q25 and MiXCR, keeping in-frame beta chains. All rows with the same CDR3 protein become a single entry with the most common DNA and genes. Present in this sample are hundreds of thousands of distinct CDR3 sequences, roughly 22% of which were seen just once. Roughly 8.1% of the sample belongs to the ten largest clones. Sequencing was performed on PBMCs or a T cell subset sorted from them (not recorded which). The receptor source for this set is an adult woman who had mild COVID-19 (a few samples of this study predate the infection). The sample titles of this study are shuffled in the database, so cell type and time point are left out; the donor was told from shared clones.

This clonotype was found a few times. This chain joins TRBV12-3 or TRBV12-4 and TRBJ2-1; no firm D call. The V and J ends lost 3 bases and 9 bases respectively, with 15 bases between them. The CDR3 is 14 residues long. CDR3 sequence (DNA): TGTGCCAGCAGTTTCAAGGCCAGAGGAATTGAGCAGTTCTTC. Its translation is CASSFKARGIEQFF.

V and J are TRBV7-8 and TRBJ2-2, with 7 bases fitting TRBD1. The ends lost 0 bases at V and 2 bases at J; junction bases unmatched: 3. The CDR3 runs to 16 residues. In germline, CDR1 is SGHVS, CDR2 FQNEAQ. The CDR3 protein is CASSLARTGNTGELFF. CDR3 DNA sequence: TGTGCCAGCAGCTTAGCGCGGACAGGCAACACCGGGGAGCTGTTTTTT.

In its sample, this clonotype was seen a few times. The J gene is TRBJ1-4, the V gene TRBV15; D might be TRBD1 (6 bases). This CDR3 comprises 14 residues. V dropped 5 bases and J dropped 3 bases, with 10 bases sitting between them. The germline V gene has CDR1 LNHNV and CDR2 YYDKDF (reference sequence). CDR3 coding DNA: TGTGCCACCAGCTCGGGGGCAGCTAATGAAAAACTGTTTTTT. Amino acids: CATSSGAANEKLFF.

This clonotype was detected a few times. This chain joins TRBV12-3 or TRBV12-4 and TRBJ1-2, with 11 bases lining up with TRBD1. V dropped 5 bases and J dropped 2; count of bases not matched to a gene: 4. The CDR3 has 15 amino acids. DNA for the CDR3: TGTGCCAGCAGTCGCGGGACAGGGGGGAACTATGGCTACACCTTC. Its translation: CASSRGTGGNYGYTF.